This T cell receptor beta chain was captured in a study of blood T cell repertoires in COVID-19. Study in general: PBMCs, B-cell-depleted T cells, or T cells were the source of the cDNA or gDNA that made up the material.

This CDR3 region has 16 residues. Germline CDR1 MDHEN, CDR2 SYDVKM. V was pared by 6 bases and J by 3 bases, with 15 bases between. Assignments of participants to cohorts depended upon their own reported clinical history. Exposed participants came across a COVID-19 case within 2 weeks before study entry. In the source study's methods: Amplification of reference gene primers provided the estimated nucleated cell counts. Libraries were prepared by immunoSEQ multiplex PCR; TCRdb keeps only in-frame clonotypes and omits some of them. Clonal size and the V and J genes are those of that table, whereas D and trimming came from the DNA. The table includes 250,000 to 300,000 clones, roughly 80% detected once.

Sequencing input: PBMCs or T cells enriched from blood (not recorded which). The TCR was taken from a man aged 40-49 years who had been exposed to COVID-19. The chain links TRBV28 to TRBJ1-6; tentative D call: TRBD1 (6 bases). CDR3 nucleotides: TGTGCCAGCAGCCCGGCGGGGGCTCGCTATAATTCACCCCTCCACTTT. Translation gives CASSPAGARYNSPLHF.